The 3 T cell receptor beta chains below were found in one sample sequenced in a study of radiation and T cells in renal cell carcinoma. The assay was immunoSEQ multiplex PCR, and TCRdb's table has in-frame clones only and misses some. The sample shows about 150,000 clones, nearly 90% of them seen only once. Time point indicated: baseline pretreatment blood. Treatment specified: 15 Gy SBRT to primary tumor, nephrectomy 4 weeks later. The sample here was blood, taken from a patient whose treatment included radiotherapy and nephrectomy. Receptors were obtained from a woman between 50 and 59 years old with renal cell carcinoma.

The CDR3 DNA reads as TGTGCCAGCAGCCAGGGGACAAGCTACGAGCAGTACTTC. This translates into CASSQGTSYEQYF. J is TRBJ2-7 and V is TRBV11-3, with a weak D call TRBD1 (6 bases). The CDR3 covers 13 residues. Trimming removed 5 bases from V and 3 bases from J, with 11 bases in between. Germline V gene sequence: CDR1 SGHNT, CDR2 YENEEA.

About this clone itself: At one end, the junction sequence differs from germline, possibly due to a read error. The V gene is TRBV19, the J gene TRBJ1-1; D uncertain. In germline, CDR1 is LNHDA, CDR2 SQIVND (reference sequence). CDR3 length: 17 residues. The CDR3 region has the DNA TGTGCCGGTAGTAGAGGGAGTGCAGCGGCTAGGTCCACTGAAGCTTTCTTT. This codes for CAGSRGSAAARSTEAFF.

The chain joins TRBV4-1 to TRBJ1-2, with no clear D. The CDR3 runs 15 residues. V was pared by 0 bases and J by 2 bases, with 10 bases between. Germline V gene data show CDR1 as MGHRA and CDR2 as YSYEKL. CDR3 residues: CASSQDRGSNYGYTF. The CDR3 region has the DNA TGCGCCAGCAGCCAAGATCGGGGATCGAACTATGGCTACACCTTC.